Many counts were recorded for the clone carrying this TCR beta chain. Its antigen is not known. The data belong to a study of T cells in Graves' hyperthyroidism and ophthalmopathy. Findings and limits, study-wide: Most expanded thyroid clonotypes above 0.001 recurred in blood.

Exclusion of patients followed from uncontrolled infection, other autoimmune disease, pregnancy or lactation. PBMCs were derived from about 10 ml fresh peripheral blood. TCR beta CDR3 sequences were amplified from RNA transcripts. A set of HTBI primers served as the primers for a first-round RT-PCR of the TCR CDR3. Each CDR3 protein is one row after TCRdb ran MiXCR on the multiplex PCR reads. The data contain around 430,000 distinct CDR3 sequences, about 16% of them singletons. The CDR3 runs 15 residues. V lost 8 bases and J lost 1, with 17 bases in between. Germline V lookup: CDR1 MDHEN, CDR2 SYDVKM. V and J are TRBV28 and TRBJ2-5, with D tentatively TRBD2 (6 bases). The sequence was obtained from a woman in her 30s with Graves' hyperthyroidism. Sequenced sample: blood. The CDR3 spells CASRSLGLAQETQYF. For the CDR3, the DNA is TGTGCCAGCCGGAGCCTGGGACTCGCCCAAGAGACCCAGTACTTC.